These T cell receptor beta chains were read from a single sample in a study of OX40 agonist ivuxolimab in advanced cancers. TCRdb's copy holds only in-frame clones and misses some; the assay was immunoSEQ multiplex PCR. This table holds 53,000 or so clones, about four fifths found once. The sequencing here drew on CD4+ or CD8+ T cells sorted from blood, taken in a trial of the OX40 agonist ivuxolimab. The receptors derive from an adult with an advanced solid tumor such as melanoma, head and neck, liver or kidney cancer. The CDR3 runs from the conserved cysteine through the conserved F or W. The D gene is left open where the match is weak. Some rows mark clone size as missing; the rest say once, few, many or name a class of expanded clone.

j_gene: TRBJ1-1
abundance: NA
v_gene: TRBV7-9
d_gene: NA
CDR3nt: TGTGCCAGCAGCTTAGCGCATAACACTGAAGCTTTCTTT
CDR3aa: CASSLAHNTEAFF

j_gene: TRBJ2-3
abundance: NA
v_gene: TRBV7-2
d_gene: TRBD2
CDR3nt: TGTGCCAGCAGCCCCGGACTAGCGGGAGTGGGAGATACGCAGTATTTT
CDR3aa: CASSPGLAGVGDTQYF

j_gene: TRBJ1-1
abundance: NA
v_gene: TRBV7-2
d_gene: TRBD1
CDR3nt: TGTGCCAGCAGCTCGCAGGGGGCTAACACTGAAGCTTTCTTT
CDR3aa: CASSSQGANTEAFF

j_gene: TRBJ2-5
abundance: NA
v_gene: TRBV19
d_gene: TRBD1
CDR3nt: TGTGCCAGTAGCGGGCGGACAGGGGGCAGGGAGACCCAGTACTTC
CDR3aa: CASSGRTGGRETQYF

j_gene: TRBJ1-3
abundance: NA
v_gene: TRBV5-1
d_gene: TRBD1
CDR3nt: TGCGCCAGCAGCTTAGGACAGGGTCCAAACACCATATATTTT
CDR3aa: CASSLGQGPNTIYF

j_gene: TRBJ2-5
abundance: NA
v_gene: TRBV2
d_gene: TRBD2
CDR3nt: TGTGCCAGCAGTGAAATAGCGGGAGGCTTTGAGACCCAGTACTTC
CDR3aa: CASSEIAGGFETQYF

j_gene: TRBJ2-7
abundance: once
v_gene: TRBV6-5
d_gene: NA
CDR3nt: TGTGCCAGCAGTTCCAGTCTCGAGCAGTACTTC
CDR3aa: CASSSSLEQYF

j_gene: TRBJ1-4
abundance: NA
v_gene: TRBV25-1
d_gene: NA
CDR3nt: TGTGCCAGCAGTGGACGTAGGGGACTGTTTTTT
CDR3aa: CASSGRRGLFF

j_gene: TRBJ2-5
abundance: NA
v_gene: TRBV6-5
d_gene: TRBD1
CDR3nt: TGTGCCAGCAGTTTCACACCAGGGACAGGTGGGGACCAGTACTTC
CDR3aa: CASSFTPGTGGDQYF

j_gene: TRBJ2-7
abundance: NA
v_gene: TRBV6-6
d_gene: NA
CDR3nt: TGTGCCAGCAGTGCCGAGGGGGAGCAGTACTTC
CDR3aa: CASSAEGEQYF

j_gene: TRBJ2-5
abundance: few
v_gene: TRBV5-4
d_gene: TRBD1
CDR3nt: TGTGCCAGCAGCATTCCAGGGGGCGGAGGGGAGACCCAGTACTTC
CDR3aa: CASSIPGGGGETQYF